This T cell receptor beta chain was sequenced during a study of blood T cell repertoires in COVID-19. Study context: Collection of acute and convalescent COVID-19 samples took place in the United States, Italy and Spain. Nucleic acid was either cDNA or gDNA, and it came from T cells, B-cell-depleted T cells, or PBMCs.

This CDR3 comprises 13 residues. V was cut by 8 bases and J by 6 bases, with 16 bases left in between. Per the study methods: Scientists estimated how many nucleated cells there were by amplifying reference gene primers. The repertoire was sequenced with immunoSEQ multiplex PCR; TCRdb's copy has only in-frame clones and lacks some. D and trimming were read from the DNA, whereas the V and J calls and clone size are those reported in that table. Of approximately 90,000 clones listed, roughly 90% are singletons. The source material was peripheral blood. This receptor was identified in a woman aged 65 to 85 with acute or convalescent COVID-19. This chain links TRBV12-3 or TRBV12-4 with TRBJ1-2; D might be TRBD1 (5 bases). The CDR3 here is CASRRQPAHGYTF. Written as DNA, the CDR3 is TGTGCCAGCCGAAGACAGCCCGCACATGGCTACACCTTC.